This T cell receptor (beta chain) was sequenced in a study of sequential checkpoint blockade in melanoma. Study-wide background: Around 21 patients had tumor biopsies before treatment and at week 13. Notes on the study in general: For nivolumab-first patients, baseline tumor clonality was associated with response.

TCRdb's table, derived via immunoSEQ multiplex PCR, lists solely in-frame clones and lacks some. The table lists roughly 4,700 clones, about 34% of them singletons. The ends lost 7 bases at V and 0 bases at J; junction bases unmatched: 7. Germline V lookup: CDR1 MNHGY, CDR2 SAAAGT. The CDR3 contains 15 residues. Treatment noted: randomized to nivolumab then ipilimumab (arm A) or the reverse (arm B). Remarks on this clone: Its specificity is unknown.

The specimen was tumor tissue (inferred from file names), collected from a patient given nivolumab and ipilimumab in sequence. The source of this sequence is a human donor with melanoma. The chain joins TRBV6-8 to TRBJ1-1; TRBD1 aligns across 8 bases. The CDR3 loop reads CASIRTGPMNTEAFF. The CDR3 DNA follows: TGTGCCAGCATTCGGACAGGGCCCATGAACACTGAAGCTTTCTTT.